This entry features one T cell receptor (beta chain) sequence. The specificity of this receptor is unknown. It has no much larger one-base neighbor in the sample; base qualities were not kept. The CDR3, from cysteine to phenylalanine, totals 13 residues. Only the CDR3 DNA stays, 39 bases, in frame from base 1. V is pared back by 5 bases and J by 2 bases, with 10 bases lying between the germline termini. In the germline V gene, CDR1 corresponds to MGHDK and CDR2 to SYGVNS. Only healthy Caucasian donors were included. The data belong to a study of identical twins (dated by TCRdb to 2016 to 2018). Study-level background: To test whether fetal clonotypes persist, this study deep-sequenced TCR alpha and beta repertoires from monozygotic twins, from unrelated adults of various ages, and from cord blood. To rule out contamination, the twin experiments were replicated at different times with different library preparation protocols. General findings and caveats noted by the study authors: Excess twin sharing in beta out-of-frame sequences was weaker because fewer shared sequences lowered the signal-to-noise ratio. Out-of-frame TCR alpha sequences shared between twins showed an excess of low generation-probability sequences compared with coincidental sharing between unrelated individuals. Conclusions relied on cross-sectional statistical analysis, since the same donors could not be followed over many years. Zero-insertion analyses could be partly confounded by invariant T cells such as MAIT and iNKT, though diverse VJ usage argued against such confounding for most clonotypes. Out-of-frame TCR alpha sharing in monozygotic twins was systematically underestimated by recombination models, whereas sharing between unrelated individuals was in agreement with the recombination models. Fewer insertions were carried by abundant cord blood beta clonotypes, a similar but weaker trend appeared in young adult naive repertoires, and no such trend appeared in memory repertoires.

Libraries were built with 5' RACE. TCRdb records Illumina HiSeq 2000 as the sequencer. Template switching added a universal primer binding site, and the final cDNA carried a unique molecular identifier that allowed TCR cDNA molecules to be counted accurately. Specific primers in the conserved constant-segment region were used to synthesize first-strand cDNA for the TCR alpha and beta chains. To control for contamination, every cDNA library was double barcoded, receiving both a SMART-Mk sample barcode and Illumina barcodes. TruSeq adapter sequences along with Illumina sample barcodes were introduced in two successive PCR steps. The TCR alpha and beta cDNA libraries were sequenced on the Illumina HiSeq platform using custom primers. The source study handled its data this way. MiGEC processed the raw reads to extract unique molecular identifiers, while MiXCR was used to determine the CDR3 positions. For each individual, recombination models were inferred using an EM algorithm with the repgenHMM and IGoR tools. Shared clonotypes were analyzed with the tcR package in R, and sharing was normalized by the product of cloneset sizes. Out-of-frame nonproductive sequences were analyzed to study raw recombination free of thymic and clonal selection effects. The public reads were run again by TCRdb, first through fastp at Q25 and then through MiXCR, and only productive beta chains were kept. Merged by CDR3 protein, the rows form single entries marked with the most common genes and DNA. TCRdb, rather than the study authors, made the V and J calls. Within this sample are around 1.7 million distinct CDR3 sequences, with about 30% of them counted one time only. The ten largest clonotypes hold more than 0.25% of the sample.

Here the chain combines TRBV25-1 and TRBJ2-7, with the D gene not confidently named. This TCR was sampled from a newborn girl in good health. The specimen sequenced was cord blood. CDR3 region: CASSRDPTYEQYF. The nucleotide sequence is TGTGCCAGCAGTCGTGACCCTACCTACGAGCAGTACTTC.